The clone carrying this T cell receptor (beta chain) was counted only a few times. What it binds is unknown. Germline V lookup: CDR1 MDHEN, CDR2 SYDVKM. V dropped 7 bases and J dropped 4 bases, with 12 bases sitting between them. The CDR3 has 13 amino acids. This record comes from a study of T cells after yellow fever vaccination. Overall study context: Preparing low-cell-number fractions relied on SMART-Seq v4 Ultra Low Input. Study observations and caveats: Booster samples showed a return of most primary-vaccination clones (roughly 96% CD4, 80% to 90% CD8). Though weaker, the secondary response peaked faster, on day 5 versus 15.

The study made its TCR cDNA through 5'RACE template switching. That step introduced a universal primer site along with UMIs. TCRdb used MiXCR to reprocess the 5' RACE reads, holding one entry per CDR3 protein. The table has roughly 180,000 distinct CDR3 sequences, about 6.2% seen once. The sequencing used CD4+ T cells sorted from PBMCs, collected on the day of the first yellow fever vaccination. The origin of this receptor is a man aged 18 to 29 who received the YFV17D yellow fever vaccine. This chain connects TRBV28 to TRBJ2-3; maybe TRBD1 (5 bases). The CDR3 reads CASNWGLSDTQYF. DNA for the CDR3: TGTGCCAGCAATTGGGGCCTCTCAGATACGCAGTATTTT.